This record looks at one TCR beta chain sequence and its context. Germline CDR1 LGHDT, CDR2 YNNKEL (reference sequence). This CDR3 comprises 16 residues. Unmatched junction bases numbered 11, after V lost 0 bases and J lost 7 bases. TCRdb fed the 5' RACE reads into MiXCR, producing one record per CDR3 protein. The data hold hundreds of thousands of distinct CDR3 sequences, with roughly 6% observed a single time. The sample comes from a study of identical twins. V and J are TRBV3-1 and TRBJ1-2; 7 positions agree with TRBD1. The sequenced sample consisted of naive T cells sorted from blood. The receptor was isolated from a man aged 18 to 29 in good health. The CDR3 spells CASSQDADRRLAGYTF. The CDR3 DNA sequence: TGTGCCAGCAGCCAAGACGCGGACAGGCGGTTGGCTGGCTACACCTTC. The full variable domain, with the rest looked up from reference TRBV3-1 and TRBJ1-2, is DTAVSQTPKYLVTQMGNDKSIKCEQNLGHDTMYWYKQDSKKFLKIMFSYNNKELIINETVPNRFSPKSPDKAHLNLHINSLELGDSAVYFCASSQDADRRLAGYTFGSGTRLTVV.